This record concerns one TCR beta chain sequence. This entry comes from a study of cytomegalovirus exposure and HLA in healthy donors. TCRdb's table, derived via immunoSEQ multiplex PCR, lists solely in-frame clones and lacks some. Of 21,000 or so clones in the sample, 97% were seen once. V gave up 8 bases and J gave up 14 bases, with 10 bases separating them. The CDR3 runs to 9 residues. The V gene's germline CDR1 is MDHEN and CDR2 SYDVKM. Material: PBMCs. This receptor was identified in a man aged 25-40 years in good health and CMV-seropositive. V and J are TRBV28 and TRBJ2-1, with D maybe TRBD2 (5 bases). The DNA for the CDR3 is TGTGCCAGCGCTAGCTTAGAGTTCTTC. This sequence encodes CASASLEFF.